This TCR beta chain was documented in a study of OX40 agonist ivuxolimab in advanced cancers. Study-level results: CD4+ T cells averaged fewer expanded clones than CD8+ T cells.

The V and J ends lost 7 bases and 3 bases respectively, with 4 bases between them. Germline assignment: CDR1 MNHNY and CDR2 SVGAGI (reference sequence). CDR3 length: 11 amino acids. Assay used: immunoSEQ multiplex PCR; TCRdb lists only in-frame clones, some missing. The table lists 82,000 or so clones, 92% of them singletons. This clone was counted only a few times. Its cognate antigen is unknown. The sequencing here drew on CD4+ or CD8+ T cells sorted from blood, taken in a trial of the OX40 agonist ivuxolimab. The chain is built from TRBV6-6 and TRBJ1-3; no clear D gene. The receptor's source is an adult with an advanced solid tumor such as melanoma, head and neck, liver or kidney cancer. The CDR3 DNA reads TGTGCCAGCAACAATGGAAACACCATATATTTT. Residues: CASNNGNTIYF.